This T cell receptor (beta chain) was sequenced for a study of long-term antiretroviral therapy in people with HIV (dated by TCRdb to between 2020 and 2023). For context, the study as a whole: The earliest samples were collected approximately a decade before the 2015 WHO recommendation for immediate ART, a period when ART was typically delayed until CD4 counts fell. This retrospective serial study examined whether starting ART and sustained HIV suppression were associated with changes in the composition and diversity of the TRB repertoire in peripheral blood. A total of around 200 cryopreserved PBMC samples were contributed to the cohort by 30 adults with confirmed HIV infection, with samples collected serially over a mean of approximately six years (range 1-12). Of the 30 to 35 participants with HIV, 10 to 11 were female. No cross-contamination during QIAcube processing was seen in test extractions of a monoclonal T-cell line run alongside about 33 polyclonal samples. What the authors observed across the whole study: At every time point, the repertoire was dominated by expanded TRB clones first identified before ART initiation, although this dominance fluctuated and, in many PLHIV, declined after ART. Samples dated from the mid-2000s to the late 2010s, and the ART regimens used may be less effective than current ones. Narrower CDR3 length ranges were observed in HIV repertoires than in controls, and an antigen-experienced repertoire with only a slight naive shift after ART was suggested by the network structure. Inferences about post-ART repertoire changes were limited because no data were available on ART adherence, viral resistance or therapy changes. Owing to limited PBMC availability, only the TCR beta chain was sequenced, without alpha chain pairing. A significant increase in TRB diversity was found to be associated with ART initiation, although TRB diversity was observed to remain significantly below that of transplant donor controls even after long-term ART. Because pre-ART samples had limited cell numbers, unsorted PBMC were profiled rather than sorted CD4+ and CD8+ T cells.

About this clone itself: This clone's antigen is unknown. Per-nucleotide qualities are absent, and no much larger clonotype sits a single base away.

The CDR3 goes from the cysteine to the phenylalanine over 13 residues. The sequence is cut down to CDR3 DNA, 39 bases in frame from base 1. V is shortened by 6 bases, J by 1 base, and the region joining them spans 7 bases. CDR1 and CDR2 are read off the germline V gene as SQVTM and ANQGSEA. The immunoSEQ hsTCRB v3.0 assay was used at survey level resolution for TRB variable region sequencing. The targeted TRB sequencing depth was roughly 35,000-50,000 T-cell genomes per sample. An Illumina MiSeq with a v3 150-cycle kit was used to sequence the pooled TRB libraries. Per the original workflow: Repertoire analysis was run in R within a reproducible Nextflow workflow that covered QC, data transformation and analysis. Custom analyses were implemented in LymphoSeq2, an R package for AIRR-Seq data exploration. A few samples that produced fewer than 5000 total TRB sequences were removed, so 150 to 200 HIV repertoires were analyzed. Of the roughly 180 retained HIV repertoires, approximately 57 were collected before and 129 after ART initiation. Repertoires were downsampled to 5000 TRB nucleotide sequences, with summary statistics averaged over 100 downsampling iterations. TRB sequences were retained for analysis only if CDR3 regions of at least seven amino acids were present. Diversity was assessed using a clonality score derived from Shannon entropy and using the Gini coefficient. In the repertoire networks, any two of the top 5000 CDR3 amino acid sequences were connected whenever the two sequences differed by an edit distance of one. For TRB CDR3 amino acid sequences, antigen specificity groups and MHC restriction were predicted with GLIPH2. To flag known associations with CMV, EBV, HIV or tissue antigens, CDR3 amino acid sequences were compared against VDJdb and McPAS-TCR. Pre-ART, post-ART and control groups were compared with Wilcoxon signed-rank tests and Holm-Bonferroni correction. TCRdb obtained this table from immuneACCESS and retained in-frame rearrangements with V and J assigned. These tables miss some clones; where compared with another copy, unresolved V genes account for less than half of the shortfall, and the remainder is unexplained. V and J calls and clone size are those listed in that table; D and trimming were worked out from the DNA. This sample gives around 34,000 clones in total; around 86% of them show up just once. The top ten clonotypes cover approximately 5.3% of the sample.

To be included, a participant needed at least one PBMC sample from before ART initiation plus at least two post-ART samples. All participants with HIV were treated in the United States of America. Before DNA extraction, cryopreserved samples of about 0.9-11 million PBMC were thawed and then washed. At the time of the earliest PBMC sample for each participant with HIV, ages ranged from roughly 23 to 60 years. Each participant contributed PBMC samples from 1-4 timepoints before ART initiation and 2-8 timepoints after ART initiation, with a median of 7 samples. For every participant, serial HIV viral load, CD4+ T-cell count, ART history and demographic data were obtained. Genomic DNA was extracted from unsorted PBMC with a Qiagen kit on a QIAcube, processed in batches of 12 samples.

This TCR was sampled from a man in his late teens or twenties with HIV. The sequencing here drew on unsorted PBMCs, taken 1.5 years after starting antiretroviral therapy. The chain is encoded by TRBV29-1 joined to TRBJ2-6, with an unclear D gene assignment. The nucleotide sequence reads as follows: TGCAGCGTGGGAAAATCTGGGGCCAACGTCCTGACTTTC. The translation is CSVGKSGANVLTF.